This TCR beta chain appears in the sequencing data of a study of Tregs in tolerant kidney transplant recipients (dated by TCRdb to the late 2010s). With respect to the entire study: Transplants used related donors with nonmyeloablative bone marrow transplantation; mixed chimerism was transient in the human trials. TCRbeta sequencing was used in the study to identify donor-specific regulatory T cells before combined kidney and bone marrow transplantation, and the identified cells were then tracked after transplant. What the work shows at the level of the full study, not this receptor alone: The most biologically relevant and donor-specific TCRbeta repertoire appeared to be identified by expanding Tregs with activated donor B cells. Biological reproducibility was not directly addressed, though technical replication error appeared minimal. Donor-specific Treg expansion exceeded global Treg expansion in tolerant patients, suggesting antigen-driven rather than nonspecific expansion. For some patients the PCR primers changed over time, which made it impossible to compare the samples from those patients at the nucleotide level. The study was constrained by small patient numbers, and validation of the findings is required in larger populations and under other immunosuppression protocols.

The time point tag for this specimen amounts to: blood sample drawn before combined kidney and bone marrow transplant. Unstimulated Tregs (CD4+CD25+CD127-), CD4+ non-Tregs (CD4+CD25-), CD4 and CD8 cells were FACS-sorted from thawed PBMCs. Before Treg sorting, thawed PBMCs were rested overnight at 37°C with around 210 IU/ml IL-2. Patients were several combined kidney and bone marrow transplant recipients from the ITN036ST trial, and only these trial subjects had samples available. Healthy control blood was processed to PBMCs with a Ficoll density gradient and then cryopreserved, whereas patient PBMCs were collected both before and after transplant. Genomic DNA was extracted from sorted cells with the QIAGEN DNeasy Blood and Tissue Kit for TCRbeta CDR3 sequencing. High-throughput TCRbeta CDR3 sequencing was carried out commercially through immunoSEQ, with PCR amplification with bias correction and internal controls included. As for the authors' bioinformatics: Unique productive TCRbeta sequences were defined by CDR3 nucleotide sequence when primers matched and otherwise by CDR3 amino acid sequence together with Vbeta and Jbeta genes. To correct sorting error, sequences shared between sorted populations at a frequency ratio of 2:1 or less were removed; the rest were assigned to the higher population. Sequences were defined as donor-reactive when expanded at least 5-fold in CFSE-low cells versus unstimulated cells and present at a frequency of at least 0.01% in CFSE-low cells. Jensen-Shannon divergence, calculated on the top 100 TCRbeta sequences ranked by frequency, was used to quantify repertoire divergence. When a sample had multiple sequencing runs, each run was corrected for sorting error separately and the runs were then pooled. TCRdb carries this immuneACCESS record with in-frame sequences only. Its versions omit some clonotypes, under half of them owing to an unresolved V gene in the studies checked, with the rest unexplained. The V and J calls and clone size come from that table; D and trimming were worked out from the DNA. The sample profile shows around 63,000 clones; approximately 85% of them were found once. The ten top clones hold approximately 2.1% of the sample.

Its CDR3 holds 14 amino acids, cysteine through phenylalanine. Just CDR3 DNA is preserved here, 42 bases in frame from base 1. The germline V gene specifies SGHAT as CDR1 and FQNNGV as CDR2. Relative to germline, V is missing 2 bases and J is missing 8 bases, with 8 bases of the junction outside any gene match. Notes on this clone: Its antigen is still unknown. No much larger clone is present one base from it, and per-base qualities are unavailable.

The clonotype was recovered from a human donor who received a combined kidney and bone marrow transplant. Here the chain combines TRBV11-2 and TRBJ1-1; 7 central nucleotides agree with TRBD1. Source: Tregs from blood, taken before the transplant. The CDR3 region reads CASSLTGKGGEAFF. The sequenced DNA: TGTGCCAGCAGCTTAACGGGGAAAGGGGGCGAAGCTTTCTTT.